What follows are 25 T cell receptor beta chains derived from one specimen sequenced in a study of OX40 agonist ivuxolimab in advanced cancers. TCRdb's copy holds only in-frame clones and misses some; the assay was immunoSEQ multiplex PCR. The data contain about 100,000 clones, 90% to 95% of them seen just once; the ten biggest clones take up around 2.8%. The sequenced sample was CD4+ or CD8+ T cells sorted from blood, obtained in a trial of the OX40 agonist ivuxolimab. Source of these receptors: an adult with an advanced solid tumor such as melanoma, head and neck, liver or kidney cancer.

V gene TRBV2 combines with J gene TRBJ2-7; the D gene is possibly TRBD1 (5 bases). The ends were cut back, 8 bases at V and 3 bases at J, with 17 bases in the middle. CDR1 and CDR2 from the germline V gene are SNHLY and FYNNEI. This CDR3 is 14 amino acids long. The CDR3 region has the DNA TGTGCCAGCCTACCGGACACAAACCTCTACGAGCAGTACTTC. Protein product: CASLPDTNLYEQYF.

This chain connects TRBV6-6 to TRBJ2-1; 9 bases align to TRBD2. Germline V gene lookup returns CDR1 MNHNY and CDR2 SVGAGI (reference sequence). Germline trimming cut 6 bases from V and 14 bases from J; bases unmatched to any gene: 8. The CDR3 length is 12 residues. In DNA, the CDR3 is TGTGCCAGCAGAGGGGCTAGCGGGAATGAGTTCTTC. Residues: CASRGASGNEFF.

CDR3 loop: CATNVKSGSSSEEQYF. CDR3 nucleotides: TGTGCCACCAACGTAAAATCCGGGTCGTCCTCAGAGGAGCAGTACTTC. The genes are TRBV2 and TRBJ2-7, with D uncertain. This CDR3 is built from 16 residues. V lost 10 bases, J lost 7 bases, and 29 bases lay in between. The germline V gene encodes CDR1 SNHLY and CDR2 FYNNEI.

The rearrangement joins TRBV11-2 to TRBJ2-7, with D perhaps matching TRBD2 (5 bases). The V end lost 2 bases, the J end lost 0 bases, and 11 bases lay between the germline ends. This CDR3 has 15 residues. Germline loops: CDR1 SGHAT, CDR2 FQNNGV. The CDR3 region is CASSLTGWSSYEQYF. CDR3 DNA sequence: TGTGCCAGCAGCTTAACGGGGTGGAGCTCCTACGAGCAGTACTTC.

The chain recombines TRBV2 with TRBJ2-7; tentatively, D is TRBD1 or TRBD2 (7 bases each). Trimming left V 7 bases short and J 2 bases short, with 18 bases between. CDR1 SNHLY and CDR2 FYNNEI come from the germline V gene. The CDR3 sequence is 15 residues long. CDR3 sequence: CASIGGDSGPYEQYF. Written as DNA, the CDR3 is TGTGCCAGCATTGGGGGGGACAGTGGGCCCTACGAGCAGTACTTC.

The CDR3 loop reads CASQWRLAKNIQYF. The CDR3 coding sequence is TGTGCCAGCCAGTGGCGCCTAGCCAAAAACATTCAGTACTTC. The rearrangement links TRBV6-4 to TRBJ2-4, with D unresolved. The CDR3 contains 14 residues. Trimming left V 8 bases short and J 0 bases short, with 11 bases between. CDR1 is MRHNA, CDR2 SNTAGT, per germline.

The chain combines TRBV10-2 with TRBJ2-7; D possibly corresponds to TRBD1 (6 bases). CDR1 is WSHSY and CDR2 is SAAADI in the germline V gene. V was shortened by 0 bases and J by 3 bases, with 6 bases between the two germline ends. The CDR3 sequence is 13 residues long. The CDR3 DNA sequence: TGCGCCAGCAGTGAGTCGACAGGCTACGAGCAGTACTTC. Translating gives CASSESTGYEQYF.

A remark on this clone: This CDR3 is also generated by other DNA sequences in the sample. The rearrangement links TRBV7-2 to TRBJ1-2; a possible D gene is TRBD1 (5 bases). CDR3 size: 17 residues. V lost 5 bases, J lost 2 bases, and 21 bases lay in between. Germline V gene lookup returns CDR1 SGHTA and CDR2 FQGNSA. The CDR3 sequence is CASSRESFRDSNYGYTF. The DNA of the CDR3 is TGTGCCAGCAGCCGCGAATCGTTCAGGGATAGCAACTATGGCTACACCTTC. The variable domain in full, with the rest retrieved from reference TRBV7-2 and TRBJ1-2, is GAGVSQSPSNKVTEKGKDVELRCDPISGHTALYWYRQSLGQGLEFLIYFQGNSAPDKSGLPSDRFSAERTGGSVSTLTIQRTQQEDSAVYLCASSRESFRDSNYGYTFGSGTRLTVV.

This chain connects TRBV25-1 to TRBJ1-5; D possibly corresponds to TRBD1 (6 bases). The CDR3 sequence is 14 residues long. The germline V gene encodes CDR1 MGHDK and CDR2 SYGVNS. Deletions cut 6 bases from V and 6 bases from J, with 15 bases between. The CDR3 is CASREQGEGQPQHF. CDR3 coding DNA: TGTGCCAGCAGGGAACAGGGAGAGGGTCAGCCCCAGCATTTT.

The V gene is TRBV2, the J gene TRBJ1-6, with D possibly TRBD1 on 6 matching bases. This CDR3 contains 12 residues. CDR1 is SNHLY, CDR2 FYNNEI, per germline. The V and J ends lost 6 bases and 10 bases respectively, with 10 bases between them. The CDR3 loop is CASRGGGSPLHF. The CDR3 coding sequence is TGTGCCAGCAGAGGGGGGGGGTCACCCCTCCACTTT.

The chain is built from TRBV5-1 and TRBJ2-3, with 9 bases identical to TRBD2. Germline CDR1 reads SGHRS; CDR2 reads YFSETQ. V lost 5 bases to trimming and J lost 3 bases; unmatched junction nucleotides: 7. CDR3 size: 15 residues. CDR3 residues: CASSSGLARTDTQYF. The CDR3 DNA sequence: TGCGCCAGCAGTTCCGGACTAGCGAGGACAGATACGCAGTATTTT.

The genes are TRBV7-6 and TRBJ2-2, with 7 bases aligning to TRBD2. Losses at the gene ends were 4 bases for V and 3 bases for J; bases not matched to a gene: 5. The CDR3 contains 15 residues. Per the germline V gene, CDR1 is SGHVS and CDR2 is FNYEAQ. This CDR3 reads CASSSSGFDTGELFF. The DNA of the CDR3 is TGTGCCAGCAGCTCTAGCGGATTCGACACCGGGGAGCTGTTTTTT.

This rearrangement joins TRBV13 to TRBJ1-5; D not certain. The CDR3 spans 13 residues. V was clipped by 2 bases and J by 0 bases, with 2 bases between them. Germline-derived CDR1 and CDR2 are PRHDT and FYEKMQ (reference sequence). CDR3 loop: CASSLNSNQPQHF. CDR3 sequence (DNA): TGTGCCAGCAGCTTAAATAGCAATCAGCCCCAGCATTTT.

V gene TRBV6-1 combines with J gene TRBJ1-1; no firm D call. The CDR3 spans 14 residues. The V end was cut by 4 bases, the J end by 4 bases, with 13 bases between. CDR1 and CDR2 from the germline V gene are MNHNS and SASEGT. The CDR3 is CASSVGVEGTEAFF. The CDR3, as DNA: TGTGCCAGCAGTGTTGGGGTGGAGGGCACTGAAGCTTTCTTT.

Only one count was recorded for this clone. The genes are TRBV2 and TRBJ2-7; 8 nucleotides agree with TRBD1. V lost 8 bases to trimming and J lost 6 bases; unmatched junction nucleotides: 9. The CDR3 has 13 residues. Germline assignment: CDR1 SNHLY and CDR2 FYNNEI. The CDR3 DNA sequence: TGTGCCAGCCTCGGGACAGGTAGTCGCGAGCAGTACTTC. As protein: CASLGTGSREQYF.

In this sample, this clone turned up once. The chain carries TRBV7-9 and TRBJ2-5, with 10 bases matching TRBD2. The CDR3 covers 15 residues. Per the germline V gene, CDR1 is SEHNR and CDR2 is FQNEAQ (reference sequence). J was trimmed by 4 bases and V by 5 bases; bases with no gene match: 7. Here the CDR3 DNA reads TGTGCCAGCAGCGCCCTACGACTAGCGGGAGAGACCCAGTACTTC. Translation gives CASSALRLAGETQYF.

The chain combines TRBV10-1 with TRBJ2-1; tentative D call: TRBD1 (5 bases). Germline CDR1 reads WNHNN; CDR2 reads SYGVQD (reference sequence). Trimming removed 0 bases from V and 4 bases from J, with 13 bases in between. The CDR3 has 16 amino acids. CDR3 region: CASSESSTRDYNEQFF. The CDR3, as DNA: TGCGCCAGCAGTGAGTCGTCAACCAGGGATTACAATGAGCAGTTCTTC.

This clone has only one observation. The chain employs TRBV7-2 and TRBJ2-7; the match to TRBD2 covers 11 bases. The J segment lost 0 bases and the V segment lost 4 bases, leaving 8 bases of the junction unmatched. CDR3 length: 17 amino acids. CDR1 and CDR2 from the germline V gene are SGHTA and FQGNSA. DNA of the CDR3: TGTGCCAGCAGCTCCTCTTTTAGCGGGAGGGGCTCCTACGAGCAGTACTTC. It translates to CASSSSFSGRGSYEQYF.

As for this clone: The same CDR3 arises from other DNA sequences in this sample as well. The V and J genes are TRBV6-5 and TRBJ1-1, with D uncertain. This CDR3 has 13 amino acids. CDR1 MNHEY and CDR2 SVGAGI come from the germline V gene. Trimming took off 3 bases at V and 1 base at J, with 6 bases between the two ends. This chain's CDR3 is CASSYGENTEAFF. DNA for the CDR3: TGTGCCAGCAGTTATGGAGAGAACACTGAAGCTTTCTTT.

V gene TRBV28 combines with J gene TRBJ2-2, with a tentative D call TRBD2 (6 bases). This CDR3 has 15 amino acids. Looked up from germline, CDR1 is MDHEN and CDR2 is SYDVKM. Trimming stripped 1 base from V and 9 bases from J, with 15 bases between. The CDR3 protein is CASSLSGVTVRELFF. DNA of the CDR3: TGTGCCAGCAGTTTATCGGGGGTCACCGTCAGGGAGCTGTTTTTT.

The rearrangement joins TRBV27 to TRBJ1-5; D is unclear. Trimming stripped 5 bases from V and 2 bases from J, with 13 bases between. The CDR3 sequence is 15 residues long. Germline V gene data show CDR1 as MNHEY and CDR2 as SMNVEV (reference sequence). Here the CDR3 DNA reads TGTGCCAGCAGTCCCCTAATGGGTGGCAATCAGCCCCAGCATTTT. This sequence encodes CASSPLMGGNQPQHF.

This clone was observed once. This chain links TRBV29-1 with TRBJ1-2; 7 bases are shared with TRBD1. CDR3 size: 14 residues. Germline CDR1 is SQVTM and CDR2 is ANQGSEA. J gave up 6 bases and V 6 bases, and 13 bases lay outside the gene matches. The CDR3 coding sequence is TGCAGCGTAGCCCTGACAGGGAAGGGGGATGGCTACACCTTC. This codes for CSVALTGKGDGYTF.

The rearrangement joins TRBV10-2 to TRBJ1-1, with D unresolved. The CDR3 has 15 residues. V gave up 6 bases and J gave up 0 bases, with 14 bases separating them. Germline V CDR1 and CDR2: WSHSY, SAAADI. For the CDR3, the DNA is TGCGCCAGCAGCCGAGGTGACTATTTGAACACTGAAGCTTTCTTT. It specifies CASSRGDYLNTEAFF.

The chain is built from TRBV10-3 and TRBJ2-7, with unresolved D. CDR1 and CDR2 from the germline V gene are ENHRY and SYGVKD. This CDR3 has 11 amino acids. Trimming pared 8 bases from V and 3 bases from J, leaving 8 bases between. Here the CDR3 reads CAIGPNYEQYF. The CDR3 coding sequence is TGTGCCATCGGGCCAAACTACGAGCAGTACTTC.

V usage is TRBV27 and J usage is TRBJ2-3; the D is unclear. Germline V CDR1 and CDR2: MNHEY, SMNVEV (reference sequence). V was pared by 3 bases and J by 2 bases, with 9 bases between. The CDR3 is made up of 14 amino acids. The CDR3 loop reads CASSFQFVTDTQYF. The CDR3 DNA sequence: TGTGCCAGCAGTTTTCAGTTCGTCACAGATACGCAGTATTTT.